This TCR beta chain originates from a study of blood T cell repertoires in COVID-19 (dated by TCRdb to 2020 to 2022). In the study overall: Samples from collaborators originated in the United States, Italy and Spain and spanned both the acute and convalescent phases of COVID-19. The material from the prospective study consisted of cDNA or gDNA derived from T cells, B-cell-depleted T cells, or PBMCs. The dataset comprised deeply sampled blood TCRbeta repertoires from subjects exposed to, actively infected with, or recovered from COVID-19. A freely available public database, intended as a resource for researchers studying the immune response to SARS-CoV-2, is where the repertoires were released. The samples were drawn from the first 160 participants of the ongoing ImmuneRACE study and from some 1,300 subjects provided by 6 global collaborators. Sample metadata almost always included a de-identified subject ID, COVID-19 status, age in years and sex. HLA class I and class II types, where available, came from metadata supplied by the sample provider rather than from assay-based typing. Results and caveats for the whole study, not just this receptor: How much clinical and demographic metadata was included differed by source and by participant, and the metadata was provided uncurated.

In Seattle, one collaborating source enrolled patients while the infection was active and tracked those patients longitudinally over the course of disease. Whole blood was collected in K2EDTA tubes by collaborating institutions according to the institutions' own protocols. Collaborator samples were shipped for TCRbeta analysis as frozen whole blood, isolated PBMCs, or DNA extracted from either sample type. Regarding this clone: What antigen it recognizes has not been identified. No quality values exist for individual bases; no much larger clone is one base distant.

TCRbeta CDR3 regions were amplified from genomic DNA using the immunoSEQ Assay, a bias-controlled multiplex PCR. Processing in the source paper ran as follows. Within the assay, amplification of reference gene primers was used to estimate how many nucleated cells each sample contained. Sequence reads were collapsed and filtered to measure the absolute abundance of every unique TCRbeta CDR3 rearrangement. For each sample, productive Simpson clonality was calculated as the square root of Simpson's diversity index across productive rearrangements. What TCRdb holds here is the immuneACCESS table cut down to in-frame rearrangements. Part of the clones is not present; checked against another copy, under half of the missing clones reflect an unresolved V gene, and the others are unexplained. The DNA gave D and trimming, while V, J and clone size come from that table. Counted in this sample were roughly 60,000 clones; approximately 80% of them appeared once. Around 9.6% of the sample is held by the ten biggest clonotypes.

Sequencing used peripheral blood. The clonotype was recovered from a man between 25 and 39 years old with COVID-19, enrolled during active disease.

The CDR3 loop reads CASSVGQRNQPQHF. The DNA reads as follows: TGTGCCAGTAGTGTGGGACAGCGAAATCAGCCCCAGCATTTT. Here the chain combines TRBV19 and TRBJ1-5; TRBD1 agrees with 7 junctional bases. At the junction V is shortened by 5 bases and J by 4 bases; bases outside the gene matches: 5. Reading the germline V gene (reference sequence) gives CDR1 LNHDA and CDR2 SQIVND. Including cysteine and phenylalanine, the CDR3 has 14 amino acids. Only the CDR3 portion is preserved as DNA: 42 bases, with reading frame beginning at the first base.